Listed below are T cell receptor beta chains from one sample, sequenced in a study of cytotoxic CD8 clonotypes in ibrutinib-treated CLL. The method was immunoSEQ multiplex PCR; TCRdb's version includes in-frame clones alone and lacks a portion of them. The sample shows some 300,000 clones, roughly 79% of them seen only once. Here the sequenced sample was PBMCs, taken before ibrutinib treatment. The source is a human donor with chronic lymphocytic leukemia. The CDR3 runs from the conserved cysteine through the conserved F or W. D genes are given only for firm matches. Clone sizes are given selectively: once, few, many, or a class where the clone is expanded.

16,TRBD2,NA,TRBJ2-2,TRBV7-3,TGTGCCAGCAGCCCAGCGGTAGCGGGGCTCACCGGGGAGCTGTTTTTT,CASSPAVAGLTGELFF
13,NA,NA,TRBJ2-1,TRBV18,TGTGCCAGCTCACCCGACTGGCCCGGGGAGCAGTTCTTC,CASSPDWPGEQFF
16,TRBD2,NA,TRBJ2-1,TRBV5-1,TGCGCCAGCAGCTTGGCGGGAGGGCGTAATTACAATGAGCAGTTCTTC,CASSLAGGRNYNEQFF
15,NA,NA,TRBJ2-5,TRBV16,TGTGCCAGCAGCCAATTTTTACAGCTCCAAGAGACCCAGTACTTC,CASSQFLQLQETQYF
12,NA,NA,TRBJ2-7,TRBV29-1,TGCAGCGTCGCGACAGCGGGCTACGAGCAGTACTTC,CSVATAGYEQYF
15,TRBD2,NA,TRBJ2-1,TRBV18,TGTGCCAGCTCAGCCGGGACTAGCGGCTACAATGAGCAGTTCTTC,CASSAGTSGYNEQFF
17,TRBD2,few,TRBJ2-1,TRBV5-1,TGCGCCAGCAGCGGTCGACTAGCGGGAGGTACCTACAATGAGCAGTTCTTC,CASSGRLAGGTYNEQFF
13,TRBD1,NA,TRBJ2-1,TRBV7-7,TGTGCTAGCAGCACGGACAGGTACAATGAGCAGTTCTTC,CASSTDRYNEQFF
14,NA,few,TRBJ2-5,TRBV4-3,TGCGCCAGCAGCCAAGGAGGGTTGCAAGAGACCCAGTACTTC,CASSQGGLQETQYF
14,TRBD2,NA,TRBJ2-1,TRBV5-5,TGTGCCAGCCTCCGGGGGGAAAGCCACAATGAGCAGTTCTTC,CASLRGESHNEQFF
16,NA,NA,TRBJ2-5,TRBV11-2,TGTGCCAGCAGCAGCATCGGCACGAAGAGACAAGAGACCCAGTACTTC,CASSSIGTKRQETQYF
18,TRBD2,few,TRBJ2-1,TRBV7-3,TGTGCCAGCACGCTAATGCCCGGACTAGCGGGAGGTCGGGATGAGCAGTTCTTC,CASTLMPGLAGGRDEQFF
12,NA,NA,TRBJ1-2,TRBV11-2,TGTGCCAGCAGCTTTCTCGCCTATGGCTACACCTTC,CASSFLAYGYTF